This T cell receptor beta chain was obtained from a study of Ad26.COV2.S vaccination and SARS-CoV-2 variants. Sequencing used immunoSEQ multiplex PCR; TCRdb keeps in-frame clones, though not all of them. This table holds approximately 480,000 clones, 70% to 90% found once. The treatment denotes: over 15 received Ad26.COV2.S at low or high dose, single or two shots; five or six received placebo; per-sample allocation not given. Day 63 after the first vaccine or placebo injection was the time point for sampling. An adult of 18-55 years in Boston served as donor. The source was peripheral blood, collected in a trial of Ad26.COV2.S vaccine versus placebo. The TCR originated in a person aged 18-65 years who received the Ad26.COV2.S COVID-19 vaccine or a placebo.

The CDR3 protein is CASSYSSGDEQYF. CDR3 DNA sequence: TGTGCCAGCAGTTACTCATCTGGAGACGAGCAGTACTTC. This chain joins TRBV6-6 and TRBJ2-7; D unclear. The ends were cut back, 0 bases at V and 5 bases at J, with 8 bases in the middle. Germline CDR1 and CDR2: MNHNY and SVGAGI (reference sequence). The CDR3 totals 13 residues.